This T cell receptor beta chain derives from a study of blood T cell repertoires in COVID-19. Study-level information: Whether acute or convalescent, the COVID-19 samples came from the United States, Italy and Spain.

How the authors handled the data: Reference gene primer amplification gave nucleated cell count estimates. Assay used: immunoSEQ multiplex PCR; TCRdb lists only in-frame clones, some missing. The DNA was the basis for D and trimming; V, J and clone size are from that table. The data contain a few hundred thousand clones, more than 70% of them seen just once; the ten biggest clones take up roughly 1.2%. The length of the CDR3 is 16 residues. Germline assignment: CDR1 SGHVS and CDR2 FQNEAQ. Trimming left V 1 base short and J 1 base short, with 13 bases between. The chain couples TRBV7-8 to TRBJ1-2; D may be TRBD1 (5 bases). The receptor was isolated from a man aged 35 to 55 with acute or convalescent COVID-19. Source material: peripheral blood. The CDR3 nucleotides read TGTGCCAGCAGCTTAGTTGCAGGGCCATTTAACTATGGCTACACCTTC. Amino acids: CASSLVAGPFNYGYTF.